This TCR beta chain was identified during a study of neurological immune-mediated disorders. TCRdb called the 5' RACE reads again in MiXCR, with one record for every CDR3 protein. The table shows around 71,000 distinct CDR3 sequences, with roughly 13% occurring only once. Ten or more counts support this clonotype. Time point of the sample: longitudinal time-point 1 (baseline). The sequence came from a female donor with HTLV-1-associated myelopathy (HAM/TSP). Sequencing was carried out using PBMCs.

The CDR3 DNA is TGTGCCAGCAGCGGGGTGGGACAGGCCTCCTACAATGAGCAGTTCTTC. Translating it yields CASSGVGQASYNEQFF. This chain connects TRBV28 to TRBJ2-1; 8 bases line up with TRBD1. The CDR3 extends over 16 amino acids. Germline V gene sequence: CDR1 MDHEN, CDR2 SYDVKM. J gave up 0 bases and V 6 bases, and 7 bases lay outside the gene matches. The complete variable domain, with remaining parts taken from reference TRBV28 and TRBJ2-1, reads DVKVTQSSRYLVKRTGEKVFLECVQDMDHENMFWYRQDPGLGLRLIYFSYDVKMKEKGDIPEGYSVSREKKERFSLILESASTNQTSMYLCASSGVGQASYNEQFFGPGTRLTVL.